Following are 19 T cell receptor beta chains from one sample sequenced in a study of blood T cell repertoires in COVID-19. Data came from immunoSEQ multiplex PCR; TCRdb stores just in-frame clones and leaves some out. This sample carries about 300,000 clones, 70% to 90% of them seen once, and the ten largest clones take 1% to 1.5%. The sample comprised peripheral blood. These receptors were obtained from a man between 65 and 79 years old with acute or convalescent COVID-19.

V is TRBV12-3 or TRBV12-4 and J is TRBJ1-1, with TRBD1 as a possible D gene (5 bases). CDR3 length: 13 residues. Trimming cost V 10 bases and J 4 bases, with 16 bases left between them. In nucleotides, the CDR3 is TGTGCCACCCGGGGGACCGCGGGCACTGAAGCTTTCTTT. It specifies CATRGTAGTEAFF.

CDR3 protein: CASSSAPHNRRSHTTNEKLFF. The CDR3 DNA follows: TGTGCCAGCAGTTCGGCCCCCCATAACAGGAGATCCCATACAACTAATGAAAAACTGTTTTTT. The chain employs TRBV28 and TRBJ1-4, with D perhaps matching TRBD1 (5 bases). The CDR3 is 21 residues long. Trimming shortened V by 4 bases and J by 0 bases, and 27 bases separated the two germline ends. Germline lookup yields CDR1 MDHEN and CDR2 SYDVKM.

This chain uses TRBV6-6 with TRBJ2-7, with D possibly TRBD1 on 6 matching bases. V was clipped by 5 bases and J by 3 bases, with 17 bases between them. The CDR3 has 15 residues. Per the germline V gene, CDR1 is MNHNY and CDR2 is SVGAGI (reference sequence). The CDR3 region is CASSDPAQGFYEQYF. CDR3 nucleotides: TGTGCCAGCAGTGACCCTGCCCAGGGGTTCTACGAGCAGTACTTC.

CDR3 nucleotides: TGTGCCACCCCCGGGACAGGGGGCTATGGCTACACCTTC. Protein sequence: CATPGTGGYGYTF. The chain is built from TRBV28 and TRBJ1-2; TRBD1 matches 11 bases. V lost 10 bases to trimming and J lost 4 bases; unmatched junction nucleotides: 5. Per germline, CDR1 MDHEN and CDR2 SYDVKM. The CDR3 length is 13 residues.

This chain connects TRBV4-3 to TRBJ1-2; TRBD1 might be the D (5 bases). V lost 6 bases, J lost 8 bases, and 16 bases lay in between. Germline V lookup: CDR1 LGHNA, CDR2 YSLEER. This CDR3 contains 13 residues. DNA for the CDR3: TGCGCCAGCAGGGCGGGGTTGGAGGGGGGCTACACCTTC. As protein: CASRAGLEGGYTF.

This clone showed up just a few times. This chain uses TRBV11-2 with TRBJ2-7, with 13 bases that match TRBD2. Per the germline V gene, CDR1 is SGHAT and CDR2 is FQNNGV. This CDR3 has 18 residues. Germline trimming cut 3 bases from V and 4 bases from J; bases unmatched to any gene: 12. The CDR3 DNA sequence: TGTGCCAGCAGCTTCGGGACAGCCGGGACTAGCGGGAAGTACGAGCAGTACTTC. It is translated as CASSFGTAGTSGKYEQYF.

This chain uses TRBV7-2 with TRBJ2-5; 7 bases match TRBD1. The germline V gene encodes CDR1 SGHTA and CDR2 FQGNSA. Trimming removed 7 bases from V and 2 bases from J; junction bases left unmatched: 7. The CDR3 contains 14 residues. In nucleotides, the CDR3 is TGTGCCAGCAATACGGGACAGCCACAAGAGACCCAGTACTTC. Its translation: CASNTGQPQETQYF.

The rearrangement uses TRBV7-3 and TRBJ2-2; a possible D gene is TRBD2 (7 bases). V was trimmed by 2 bases and J by 2 bases, leaving 21 bases between them. Germline-derived CDR1 and CDR2 are SGHTA and FQGTGA. The CDR3 runs 19 residues. The CDR3 coding sequence is TGTGCCAGCAGCTTAGGGCCCGGTGGTCGGGGGGCCAACACCGGGGAGCTGTTTTTT. Translation gives CASSLGPGGRGANTGELFF.

The chain links TRBV29-1 to TRBJ1-1; 10 bases map to TRBD1. CDR1 SQVTM and CDR2 ANQGSEA come from the germline V gene. The CDR3 is 14 residues long. V shed 7 bases and J 1 base; nucleotides not matched to a gene: 6. The CDR3 DNA reads TGCAGCGCCGGGACAGGGGTCCAGAACACTGAAGCTTTCTTT. Its protein is CSAGTGVQNTEAFF.

This chain connects TRBV7-8 to TRBJ2-1; 9 nucleotides match TRBD1. The CDR3 totals 15 residues. J was trimmed by 5 bases and V by 5 bases; bases with no gene match: 7. Germline-derived CDR1 and CDR2 are SGHVS and FQNEAQ. DNA for the CDR3: TGTGCCAGCAGCGAACAGGGGGCCGGGGACAATGAGCAGTTCTTC. Translating it yields CASSEQGAGDNEQFF.

The rearrangement joins TRBV19 to TRBJ2-4, with 9 bases fitting TRBD1. Losses at the gene ends were 8 bases for V and 6 bases for J; bases not matched to a gene: 8. This CDR3 is built from 14 residues. Germline-derived CDR1 and CDR2 are LNHDA and SQIVND (reference sequence). The CDR3 DNA follows: TGTGCCAGTGCAAACCGGGACAGGGTAAACATTCAGTACTTC. Translating it yields CASANRDRVNIQYF.

The genes are TRBV7-4 and TRBJ2-5; 7 bases are shared with TRBD2. V gave up 1 base and J gave up 2 bases; unmatched junction bases: 7. Germline CDR1 SGHVT, CDR2 SQSDAQ. The CDR3 has 16 amino acids. The CDR3: CASSLGRGITQETQYF. The CDR3 DNA reads TGTGCCAGCAGCTTAGGGCGGGGGATTACTCAAGAGACCCAGTACTTC.

This chain joins TRBV6-4 and TRBJ2-1; perhaps TRBD1 as D (6 bases). This CDR3 is 13 amino acids long. Trimming left V 5 bases short and J 6 bases short, with 11 bases between. The germline gives CDR1 MRHNA, CDR2 SNTAGT. CDR3 protein: CASSPDRINEQFF. The DNA of the CDR3 is TGTGCCAGCAGTCCCGACAGGATCAATGAGCAGTTCTTC.

The chain combines TRBV28 with TRBJ1-6, with D tentatively TRBD1 (6 bases). Germline CDR1 is MDHEN and CDR2 is SYDVKM. Trimming took off 3 bases at V and 5 bases at J, with 17 bases between the two ends. The CDR3 loop spans 17 amino acids. CDR3 residues: CASSFPLTGFHNSPLHF. DNA for the CDR3: TGTGCCAGCAGTTTCCCCCTTACAGGGTTCCATAATTCACCCCTCCACTTT.

The chain is built from TRBV6-5 and TRBJ2-5; D might be TRBD1 (6 bases). V lost 10 bases to trimming and J lost 5 bases, with 14 bases between them. The germline CDR1 and CDR2 sequences are MNHEY and SVGAGI. There are 12 residues in the CDR3. CDR3 loop: CAIGQPLETQYF. The DNA of the CDR3 is TGTGCCATTGGACAGCCGCTGGAGACCCAGTACTTC.

The rearrangement links TRBV19 to TRBJ2-1; 13 bases align to TRBD2. This CDR3 is 20 amino acids long. Germline V lookup: CDR1 LNHDA, CDR2 SQIVND (reference sequence). V gave up 3 bases and J gave up 3 bases; unmatched junction bases: 14. The CDR3 here is CASSILWWTSGGQLYNEQFF. The DNA for the CDR3 is TGTGCCAGTAGTATTCTGTGGTGGACTAGCGGGGGCCAACTCTACAATGAGCAGTTCTTC.

Turning to this clone: The limits of the CDR3 on the DNA are not certain, so only TCRdb's listed CDR3 is given. V usage is TRBV11-2 and J usage is TRBJ1-4; the table calls TRBD1, which could not be checked here. The length of the CDR3 is 14 amino acids, counting both ends. Germline CDR1 SGHAT, CDR2 FQNNGV. The CDR3 sequence is CASSLDWGTGSLTF.

Comments on this clone: An end of the junction does not agree with germline; a read error may underlie this. The chain combines TRBV5-1 with TRBJ2-7, with D possibly being TRBD1 (5 bases). Germline CDR1 is SGHRS and CDR2 is YFSETQ. The CDR3 sequence is 14 residues long. The CDR3 DNA sequence: TGCGCCAGCAGCTTGGGTCAGGGCTCCGACGAGCAGTACTTC. It translates to CASSLGQGSDEQYF.

This clone was observed a few times. The chain recombines TRBV7-2 with TRBJ2-1; 10 bases are shared with TRBD2. V was clipped by 7 bases and J by 7 bases; unmatched bases: 13. Looked up from germline, CDR1 is SGHTA and CDR2 is FQGNSA. The length of the CDR3 is 16 residues. This CDR3 is CASTPRRLAGANEQFF. The CDR3 DNA reads TGTGCCAGCACCCCAAGGAGGCTAGCGGGAGCTAATGAGCAGTTCTTC.